A single sample gave rise to the 27 T cell receptor beta chains below, sequenced in a study of regulatory T cells in long-lasting Graves disease. Arm-PCR of CDR3 regions and iRepertoire HTBI primers were the basis on which TCR beta libraries were built. MiXCR, run by TCRdb on the multiplex PCR reads, gives a single entry per CDR3 protein. Of hundreds of thousands of distinct CDR3 sequences listed, about a sixth are singletons. The time point denotes: newly diagnosed GD, antithyroid drugs for less than 3 months. There was RNA extracted from PBMCs, and the TCR library was made from it. In addition, the sample was reused for a study of T cells in Graves' hyperthyroidism and ophthalmopathy.

The sequenced sample was peripheral blood mononuclear cells (PBMCs), obtained at new diagnosis, from a patient treated with antithyroid drugs. These receptor sequences come from a woman in her 30s with Graves disease.

This clonotype turned up a few times. V and J are TRBV3-1 and TRBJ2-7, with TRBD2 identical over 10 bases. CDR3 length: 15 amino acids. Trimming removed 0 bases from V and 9 bases from J; junction bases left unmatched: 8. From germline, CDR1 is LGHDT and CDR2 YNNKEL (reference sequence). The DNA for the CDR3 is TGTGCCAGCAGCCAAGATTGGACTAGCGGTCTTGGGCAGTACTTC. It encodes CASSQDWTSGLGQYF.

The sample holds many counts of this clonotype. This chain uses TRBV12-3 or TRBV12-4 with TRBJ1-1; 7 bases fit TRBD1. The J segment lost 5 bases and the V segment lost 6 bases, leaving 12 bases of the junction unmatched. The CDR3 loop spans 15 amino acids. DNA of the CDR3: TGTGCCAGCAGCCCGACAGGGCTCCATGGGACTGAAGCTTTCTTT. Its translation is CASSPTGLHGTEAFF.

As to this clonotype: A far larger clone is only one base removed, so a read error is likely. The rearrangement uses TRBV20-1 and TRBJ2-1, with 9 bases matching TRBD1. The CDR3 contains 17 residues. The V and J ends lost 3 bases and 10 bases, in that order; junction bases with no gene match: 19. Germline-derived CDR1 and CDR2 are DFQATT and SNEGSKA (reference sequence). The CDR3 region is CSARSFLRDRADYEQFF. The CDR3 coding sequence is TGCAGTGCTAGGTCTTTTCTCCGGGACAGGGCGGACTACGAGCAGTTCTTC.

The chain joins TRBV2 to TRBJ2-5, with TRBD2 matching 14 bases. In germline, CDR1 is SNHLY, CDR2 FYNNEI. The length of the CDR3 is 18 residues. J gave up 8 bases and V 5 bases, and 16 bases lay outside the gene matches. In DNA, the CDR3 is TGTGCCAGCAGTCGGCACACTGGGACTAGCGGGAGTAGGAGTACCCAGTACTTC. As protein: CASSRHTGTSGSRSTQYF.

The table lists this clonotype with many counts. This chain uses TRBV7-9 with TRBJ2-1, with D maybe TRBD1 (6 bases). Germline-derived CDR1 and CDR2 are SEHNR and FQNEAQ (reference sequence). The CDR3 totals 15 residues. The V end lost 5 bases, the J end lost 9 bases, and 20 bases lay between the germline ends. The CDR3 coding sequence is TGTGCCAGCAGCGACCAGGTCACAACAGGGAGTGAGCAGTTCTTC. This translates into CASSDQVTTGSEQFF.

This sequence joins TRBV7-2 and TRBJ2-3; D remains unclear. The end of the DNA is better explained by TRBJ2-7, so the J call may be wrong. Germline V CDR1 and CDR2: SGHTA, FQGNSA. CDR3 length: 15 residues. The CDR3 sequence is CASSLSPRGAYEQYF. The CDR3 DNA reads as TGTGCCAGCAGCCTGTCCCCTCGTGGTGCCTACGAGCAGTACTTC.

This clonotype showed up many times. The chain joins TRBV20-1 to TRBJ2-3; 11 bases align to TRBD2. This CDR3 has 15 residues. Germline V gene sequence: CDR1 DFQATT, CDR2 SNEGSKA (reference sequence). With V trimmed by 4 bases and J by 6 bases, 9 bases remained unmatched. CDR3 amino acids: CSAMGLAASFDTQYF. The DNA for the CDR3 is TGCAGTGCTATGGGACTAGCGGCAAGTTTCGATACGCAGTATTTT.

The chain joins TRBV5-1 to TRBJ2-3; perhaps D is TRBD1 or TRBD2 (5 bases each). The V gene lost 4 bases and the J gene lost 5 bases, with 17 bases spanning the gap. Germline values: CDR1 SGHRS, CDR2 YFSETQ. The CDR3 is 15 amino acids. The CDR3 here is CASSLQAGDGDTQYF. CDR3 in DNA: TGCGCCAGCAGCCTACAGGCCGGGGATGGAGATACGCAGTATTTT. The whole variable domain, filled in from reference TRBV5-1 and TRBJ2-3, reads KAGVTQTPRYLIKTRGQQVTLSCSPISGHRSVSWYQQTPGQGLQFLFEYFSETQRNKGNFPGRFSGRQFSNSRSEMNVSTLELGDSALYLCASSLQAGDGDTQYFGPGTRLTVL.

This clonotype showed up just a few times. With a much larger clone just one base away, this may be a read error. This rearrangement joins TRBV11-2 to TRBJ1-1; D not resolved. Germline V gene lookup returns CDR1 SGHAT and CDR2 FQNNGV. The CDR3 extends over 15 amino acids. V was cut by 3 bases and J by 3 bases, with 14 bases left in between. CDR3 nucleotides: TGTGCCAGCAGCTTTGGTGTCAGGAAGGACACTGAAGCTTTCTTT. Its protein product is CASSFGVRKDTEAFF.

This clonotype was seen a few times. The CDR3 bases are TGTGCCAGCAGCAACCTCCGAACGGGCGGAGCTTTCTTT. Encoded protein: CASSNLRTGGAFF. The chain joins TRBV7-8 to TRBJ1-1; D gene uncertain. The germline CDR1 and CDR2 sequences are SGHVS and FQNEAQ. The length of the CDR3 is 13 residues. Trimming removed 5 bases from V and 10 bases from J, with 17 bases in between.

This clonotype showed up many times. This sequence joins TRBV6-5 and TRBJ2-5, with 7 bases identical to TRBD2. Germline values: CDR1 MNHEY, CDR2 SVGAGI. This CDR3 has 14 residues. V shed 2 bases and J 3 bases; nucleotides not matched to a gene: 3. The CDR3 is CASSYMLAEETQYF. The CDR3 coding sequence is TGTGCCAGCAGTTACATGCTAGCGGAAGAGACCCAGTACTTC.

The table lists this clonotype with many counts. The chain links TRBV20-1 to TRBJ2-5; 8 bases agree with TRBD1. The V segment lost 5 bases and the J segment 4 bases; nucleotides outside the gene matches: 3. The CDR3 has 12 amino acids. In germline, CDR1 is DFQATT, CDR2 SNEGSKA (reference sequence). CDR3 in DNA: TGCAGTGCTCGCGACAGGGGAGAGACCCAGTACTTC. It yields the protein CSARDRGETQYF.

This clonotype was counted ten times or more. The V and J genes are TRBV28 and TRBJ2-5, with a tentative D call TRBD1 (6 bases). CDR1 and CDR2 from the germline V gene are MDHEN and SYDVKM. This CDR3 has 17 residues. Between the trimmed V and J ends, which lost 5 bases and 5 bases, there was a span of 24 bases. In DNA form, the CDR3 reads TGTGCCAGCAGTACCACCCACGGCAGGGGAGTATTGGAGACCCAGTACTTC. Protein product: CASSTTHGRGVLETQYF.

This clonotype was counted at least ten times. The CDR3 DNA reads TGTGCCAGCAGTCCCCCCCGGGGGAACACTGAAGCTTTCTTT. It is translated as CASSPPRGNTEAFF. The V and J genes are TRBV28 and TRBJ1-1; D uncertain. This CDR3 region has 14 residues. V was shortened by 5 bases and J by 1 base, with 11 bases between the two germline ends. CDR1 and CDR2 from the germline V gene are MDHEN and SYDVKM. Using reference TRBV28 and TRBJ1-1 for the parts outside the CDR3, the full variable domain is DVKVTQSSRYLVKRTGEKVFLECVQDMDHENMFWYRQDPGLGLRLIYFSYDVKMKEKGDIPEGYSVSREKKERFSLILESASTNQTSMYLCASSPPRGNTEAFFGQGTRLTVV.

V gene TRBV10-3 combines with J gene TRBJ2-2; TRBD1 might be the D (5 bases). The CDR3 totals 13 residues. V was cut by 7 bases and J by 5 bases, with 11 bases left in between. Germline V gene sequence: CDR1 ENHRY, CDR2 SYGVKD. CDR3 loop: CAITGRATGELFF. The CDR3 DNA reads as TGTGCCATCACTGGCAGGGCTACCGGGGAGCTGTTTTTT.

The genes are TRBV27 and TRBJ1-1; D is uncertain. Germline loops: CDR1 MNHEY, CDR2 SMNVEV (reference sequence). The CDR3 has 13 amino acids. V dropped 5 bases and J dropped 0 bases, with 7 bases sitting between them. The CDR3 DNA reads as TGTGCCAGCAGTATTGAGATGAACACTGAAGCTTTCTTT. Protein: CASSIEMNTEAFF.

The V and J genes are TRBV9 and TRBJ2-2; TRBD2 matches 7 bases. Germline-derived CDR1 and CDR2 are SGDLS and YYNGEE. V lost 4 bases, J lost 4 bases, and 7 bases stayed unmatched. The CDR3 totals 15 residues. The CDR3 DNA reads as TGTGCCAGCAGCCCCCAAGGGGAGGGCACCGGGGAGCTGTTTTTT. This gives the protein CASSPQGEGTGELFF.

Details on this clonotype: An end of the junction differs from the germline gene, which may be a read error. The V and J genes are TRBV7-6 and TRBJ1-3, with D uncertain. Germline-derived CDR1 and CDR2 are SGHVS and FNYEAQ. The CDR3 is 17 amino acids. CDR3 sequence: CASSLGGGRYSGNTTYF. For the CDR3, the DNA is TGTGCCAGCAGCTTAGGCGGCGGCAGATACTCTGGAAACACCACATATTTT.

This chain links TRBV5-1 with TRBJ2-5; no clear D gene. The CDR3 sequence is 14 residues long. The V end lost 1 base, the J end lost 1 base, and 8 bases lay between the germline ends. Germline values: CDR1 SGHRS, CDR2 YFSETQ. The CDR3 nucleotides are TGCGCCAGCAGCTTGTGGGCTAGCCAAGAGACCCAGTACTTC. This encodes CASSLWASQETQYF.

The V gene is TRBV20-1, the J gene TRBJ2-2, with D tentatively TRBD1 (6 bases). From germline, CDR1 is DFQATT and CDR2 SNEGSKA (reference sequence). The CDR3 contains 14 residues. The V end lost 6 bases, the J end lost 2 bases, and 13 bases lay between the germline ends. CDR3 loop: CSAPGQPNTGELFF. CDR3 DNA: TGCAGTGCCCCCGGACAGCCAAACACCGGGGAGCTGTTTTTT.

This clonotype was seen at least ten times. V is TRBV28 and J is TRBJ1-2, with 10 bases fitting TRBD1. Germline V gene lookup returns CDR1 MDHEN and CDR2 SYDVKM. J was trimmed by 6 bases and V by 6 bases; bases with no gene match: 7. This CDR3 is built from 14 residues. DNA of the CDR3: TGTGCCAGCAGCTCCGGACAGGGGGACAATGGCTACACCTTC. It codes for CASSSGQGDNGYTF.

In its sample, this clonotype was seen many times. This chain connects TRBV10-3 to TRBJ2-3, with D perhaps TRBD1 (5 bases). The CDR3 has 16 amino acids. Germline V lookup: CDR1 ENHRY, CDR2 SYGVKD. V lost 0 bases and J 2 bases, leaving 12 bases between the germline ends. CDR3 DNA: TGTGCCATCAGTGAGTCGACAGCTTTAACCACAGATACGCAGTATTTT. Its translation is CAISESTALTTDTQYF.

The chain employs TRBV7-9 and TRBJ1-4; a possible D gene is TRBD1 (6 bases). The CDR3 consists of 14 residues. Trimming pared 4 bases from V and 5 bases from J, leaving 11 bases between. Germline V gives CDR1 SEHNR, CDR2 FQNEAQ (reference sequence). CDR3 bases: TGTGCCAGCAGCTCGACAGGCCTAAATGAAAAACTGTTTTTT. Its protein product is CASSSTGLNEKLFF. Full variable domain (outside the CDR3, taken from reference TRBV7-9 and TRBJ1-4): DTGVSQNPRHKITKRGQNVTFRCDPISEHNRLYWYRQTLGQGPEFLTYFQNEAQLEKSRLLSDRFSAERPKGSFSTLEIQRTEQGDSAMYLCASSSTGLNEKLFFGSGTQLSVL.

This clonotype was observed at least ten times. This chain joins TRBV28 and TRBJ1-5, with 10 bases aligning to TRBD1. Per the germline V gene, CDR1 is MDHEN and CDR2 is SYDVKM. The V and J ends lost 3 bases and 6 bases, in that order; junction bases with no gene match: 8. The CDR3 runs to 16 residues. Here the CDR3 reads CASSFRRQGAGQPQHF. CDR3 coding DNA: TGTGCCAGCAGTTTCCGACGACAGGGGGCAGGTCAGCCCCAGCATTTT.

The chain employs TRBV19 and TRBJ2-1; 9 bases align to TRBD2. The J segment lost 9 bases and the V segment lost 5 bases, leaving 5 bases of the junction unmatched. This CDR3 region has 13 residues. Germline V CDR1 and CDR2: LNHDA, SQIVND (reference sequence). CDR3 in DNA: TGTGCCAGTAGTCGTCTAGCGGGAATTGAGCAGTTCTTC. The encoded protein is CASSRLAGIEQFF.

The sample holds many counts of this clonotype. The chain carries TRBV24-1 and TRBJ2-3; 11 bases align to TRBD2. The length of the CDR3 is 16 residues. Per the germline V gene, CDR1 is KGHDR and CDR2 is SFDVKD. V shed 3 bases, J shed 2 bases, and the junction held 3 bases outside the gene matches. The CDR3 loop is CATSDGTSGFTDTQYF. DNA of the CDR3: TGTGCCACCAGTGATGGGACTAGCGGATTCACAGATACGCAGTATTTT.

CDR3 residues: CSAYGTSGYEQYF. The CDR3 bases are TGCAGTGCTTACGGGACTAGCGGGTACGAGCAGTACTTC. This chain uses TRBV20-1 with TRBJ2-7; the match to TRBD2 covers 12 bases. V shed 5 bases and J 4 bases; nucleotides not matched to a gene: 3. Germline-derived CDR1 and CDR2 are DFQATT and SNEGSKA (reference sequence). CDR3 length: 13 residues.